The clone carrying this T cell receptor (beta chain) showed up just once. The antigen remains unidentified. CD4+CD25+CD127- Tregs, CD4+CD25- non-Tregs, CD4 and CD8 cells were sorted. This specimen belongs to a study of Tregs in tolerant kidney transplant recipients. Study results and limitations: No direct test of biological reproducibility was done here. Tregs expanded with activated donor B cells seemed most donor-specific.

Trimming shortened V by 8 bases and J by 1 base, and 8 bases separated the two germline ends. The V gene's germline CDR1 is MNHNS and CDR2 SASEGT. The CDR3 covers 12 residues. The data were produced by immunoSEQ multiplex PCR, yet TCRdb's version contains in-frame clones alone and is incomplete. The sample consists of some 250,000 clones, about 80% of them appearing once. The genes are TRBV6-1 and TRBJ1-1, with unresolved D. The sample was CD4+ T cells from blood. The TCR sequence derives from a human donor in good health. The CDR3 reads CASGGGNTEAFF. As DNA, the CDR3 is TGTGCCAGCGGCGGCGGGAACACTGAAGCTTTCTTT.